This TCR beta chain was obtained from a study of blood T cell repertoires in COVID-19. V trimming: 6 bases; J trimming: 1 base; junction bases outside the gene matches: 5. The CDR3 length is 14 residues. From germline, CDR1 is KGHSH and CDR2 LQKENI. In the original analysis: Estimation of nucleated cell counts was performed using reference gene primer amplification. Some clones are missing from TCRdb's copy, which holds only in-frame ones; the method was immunoSEQ multiplex PCR. V and J calls and clone size are those listed in that table; D and trimming were worked out from the DNA. In the table there are approximately 270,000 clones, 85% to 90% of which are singletons. Those who participated ranged in age from roughly 18 to 100 years and resided in about two dozen US areas. Donors in Cohort 3 counted as recovered after two negative PCRs, clearance, or symptom resolution.

Sequences were obtained from PBMCs or T cells enriched from blood (not recorded which). This chain uses TRBV18 with TRBJ2-7, with 8 bases matching TRBD2. The receptor's source is a man aged 40-49 years who had recovered from COVID-19. The CDR3 region is CASSSSGDSYEQYF. As DNA, the CDR3 is TGTGCCAGCTCGAGTAGCGGGGATTCCTACGAGCAGTACTTC.